The sequence of this T cell receptor (beta chain) was determined in a study of T cell responses to AZD1222 COVID-19 vaccine. Broader study findings: Repertoires were collected only later (after the peak T cell response had occurred). Increased Spike-specific TCR breadth and depth were observed after two AZD1222 doses. There were mostly white British donors and more females than males, and clonal diversity was possibly underestimated. Baseline antibody screening turned up just a handful of seropositive AZD1222 recipients.

Clones were read by immunoSEQ multiplex PCR, and TCRdb kept only the in-frame ones, dropping some. The top ten clones hold around 1.8% of a sample with approximately 200,000 clones, 90% to 95% of them seen once. Concerning this clone itself: Antigen unknown.

The material was peripheral blood, obtained 28 days after the second dose of the MenACWY control vaccine. The source is an adult who received the MenACWY meningococcal vaccine as a control.

CDR3 coding DNA: TGTGCCAGCAGCGTAAGCGGGAACGAGCAGTACTTC. It encodes CASSVSGNEQYF. The chain carries TRBV2 and TRBJ2-7; 7 positions match TRBD2. Germline CDR1 and CDR2: SNHLY and FYNNEI. The CDR3 spans 12 residues. Germline trimming cut 6 bases from V and 5 bases from J; bases unmatched to any gene: 4. Combining the CDR3 with reference TRBV2 and TRBJ2-7 gives the whole variable domain EPEVTQTPSHQVTQMGQEVILRCVPISNHLYFYWYRQILGQKVEFLVSFYNNEISEKSEIFDDQFSVERPDGSNFTLKIRSTKLEDSAMYFCASSVSGNEQYFGPGTRLTVT.